This T cell receptor beta chain was retrieved from a study of beta chain features in type 1 diabetes. Overall study results and limits: Moderate yet significant TCRB CDR3 shortening was seen in Type 1 diabetes patients in all four CD4+ subsets.

Turning to this clone: Its antigen remains unknown.

Every bit of the isolated RNA underwent reverse transcription, so sequencing read expressed TCRB transcripts. Generated by immunoSEQ multiplex PCR, the TCRdb table keeps only in-frame clones and is missing some. Among 120,000 to 150,000 clones listed, roughly an eighth were seen once. The CDR3 spans 15 residues. Germline CDR1 and CDR2: MNHNS and SASEGT. V was clipped by 6 bases and J by 2 bases; unmatched bases: 7. This TCR was sampled from a man aged 18 to 30 with type 1 diabetes. The sequenced sample was central memory CD4+ T cells from blood. This chain links TRBV6-1 with TRBJ2-5; 9 bases line up with TRBD2. The CDR3 DNA reads as TGTGCCAGCAGGGTGTCTAGCGGGAAACAAGAGACCCAGTACTTC. It codes for CASRVSSGKQETQYF.